This T cell receptor beta chain derives from a study of blood T cell repertoires in COVID-19. Study-wide background: Nucleic acid was either cDNA or gDNA, and it came from T cells, B-cell-depleted T cells, or PBMCs.

CDR1 is SGHDT, CDR2 YYEEEE, per germline. The CDR3 sequence is 17 residues long. Trimming cost V 3 bases and J 0 bases, with 16 bases left between them. The protocol was immunoSEQ multiplex PCR, while the TCRdb copy is restricted to in-frame clones and leaves out a portion. The sample contains approximately 210,000 clones, roughly 80% of which appear only once. V usage is TRBV5-6 and J usage is TRBJ1-3; possibly TRBD1 for D (5 bases). The TCR originated in a woman between 40 and 55 years old with active or convalescent COVID-19. Sequencing input: peripheral blood. The CDR3 DNA sequence: TGTGCCAGCAGCTCAGGGCAGCCCTTCTTCTCTGGAAACACCATATATTTT. It codes for CASSSGQPFFSGNTIYF.